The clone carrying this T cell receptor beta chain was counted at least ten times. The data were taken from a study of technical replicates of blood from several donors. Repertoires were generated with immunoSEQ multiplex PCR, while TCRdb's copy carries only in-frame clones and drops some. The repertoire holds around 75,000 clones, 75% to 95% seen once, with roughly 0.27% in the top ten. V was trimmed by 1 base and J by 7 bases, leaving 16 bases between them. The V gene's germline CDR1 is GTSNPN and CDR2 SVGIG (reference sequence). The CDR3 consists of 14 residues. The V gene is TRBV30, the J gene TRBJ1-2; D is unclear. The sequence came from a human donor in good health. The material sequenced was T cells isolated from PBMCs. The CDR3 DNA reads TGTGCCTGGAGTGCAGGAGGGAGATCAAGTGGCTACACCTTC. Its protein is CAWSAGGRSSGYTF.